Each of the 2 T cell receptor beta chains below was sequenced from the same sample in a study of cytomegalovirus exposure and HLA in healthy donors. This PCR relied on a set of 60 Vbeta primers and 13 Jbeta primers. Method: immunoSEQ multiplex PCR; TCRdb's copy keeps in-frame clones and lacks some. Among about 190,000 clones listed, about four fifths were seen once. Material: PBMCs. The receptors shown here come from a man aged 40-49 years in good health and CMV-seropositive.

As for this clone: The junction departs from germline at one end; a sequencing error may be responsible. At the DNA level, this CDR3 is encoded by other sequences in the same sample as well. The rearrangement uses TRBV6-1 and TRBJ1-1; no definite D call. Germline CDR1 is MNHNS and CDR2 is SASEGT. The CDR3 is 13 amino acids. As DNA, the CDR3 is TGTGCTAGCAGTGAATTTAAGAACACTGAAGCTTTCTTT. This encodes CASSEFKNTEAFF.

This chain connects TRBV19 to TRBJ1-3, with 12 bases matching TRBD1. Losses at the gene ends were 5 bases for V and 1 base for J; bases not matched to a gene: 9. This CDR3 region has 18 residues. Germline values: CDR1 LNHDA, CDR2 SQIVND (reference sequence). CDR3 sequence: CASSLYSGQGASGNTIYF. DNA of the CDR3: TGTGCCAGTAGTTTGTATTCGGGACAGGGGGCGTCTGGAAACACCATATATTTT.